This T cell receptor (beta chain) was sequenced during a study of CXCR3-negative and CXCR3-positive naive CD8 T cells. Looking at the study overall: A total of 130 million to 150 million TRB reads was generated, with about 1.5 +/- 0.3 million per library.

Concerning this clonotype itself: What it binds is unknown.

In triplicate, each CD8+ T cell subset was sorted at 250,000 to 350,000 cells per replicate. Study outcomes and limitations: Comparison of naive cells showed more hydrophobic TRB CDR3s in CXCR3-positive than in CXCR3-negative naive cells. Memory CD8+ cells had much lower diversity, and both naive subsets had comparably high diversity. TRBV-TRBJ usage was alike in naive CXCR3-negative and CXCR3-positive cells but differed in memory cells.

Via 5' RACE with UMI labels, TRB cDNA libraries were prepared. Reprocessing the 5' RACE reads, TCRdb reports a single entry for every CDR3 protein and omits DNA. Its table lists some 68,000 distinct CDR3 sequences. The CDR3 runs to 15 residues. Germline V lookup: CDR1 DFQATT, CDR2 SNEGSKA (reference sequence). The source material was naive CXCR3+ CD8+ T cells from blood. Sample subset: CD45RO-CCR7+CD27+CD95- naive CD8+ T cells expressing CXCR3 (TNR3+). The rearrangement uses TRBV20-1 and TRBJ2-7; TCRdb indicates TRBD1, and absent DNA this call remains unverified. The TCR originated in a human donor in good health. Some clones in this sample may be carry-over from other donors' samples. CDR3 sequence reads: CSARAQGSPSYEQYF.